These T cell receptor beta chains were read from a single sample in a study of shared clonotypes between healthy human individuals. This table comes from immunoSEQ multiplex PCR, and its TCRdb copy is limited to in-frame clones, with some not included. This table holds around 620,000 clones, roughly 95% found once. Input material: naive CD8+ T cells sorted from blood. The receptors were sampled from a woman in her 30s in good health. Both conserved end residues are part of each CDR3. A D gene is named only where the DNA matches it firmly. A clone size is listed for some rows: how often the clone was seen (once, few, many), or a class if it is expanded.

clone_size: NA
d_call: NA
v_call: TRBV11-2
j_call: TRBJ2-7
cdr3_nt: TGTGCCAGCAGCTTATACGACTTTGCCTACGAGCAGTACTTC
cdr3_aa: CASSLYDFAYEQYF

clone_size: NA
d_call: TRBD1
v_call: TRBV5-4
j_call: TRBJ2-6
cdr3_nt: TGTGCCAGCAGCTCGGACAGGGCTGGGGCCAACGTCCTGACTTTC
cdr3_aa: CASSSDRAGANVLTF

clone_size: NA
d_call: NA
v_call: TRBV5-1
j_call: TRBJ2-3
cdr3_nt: TGCGCCAGCAGCTGGTATTCGACGTCGGCAGCAGATACGCAGTATTTT
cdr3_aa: CASSWYSTSAADTQYF

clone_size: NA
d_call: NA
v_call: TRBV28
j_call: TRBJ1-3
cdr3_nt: TGTGCCAGCAGTTTATATCCGACGGGACGAAACACCATATATTTT
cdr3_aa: CASSLYPTGRNTIYF

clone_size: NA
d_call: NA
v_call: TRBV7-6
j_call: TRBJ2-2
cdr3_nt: TGTGCCAGCAGCCCTGAGACAGCCATCCGGGAGCTGTTTTTT
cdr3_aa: CASSPETAIRELFF

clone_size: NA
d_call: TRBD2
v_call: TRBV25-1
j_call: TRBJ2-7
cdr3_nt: TGTGCCAGCAGTGAAGGACTAGCCGTCGACTACGAGCAGTACTTC
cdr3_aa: CASSEGLAVDYEQYF

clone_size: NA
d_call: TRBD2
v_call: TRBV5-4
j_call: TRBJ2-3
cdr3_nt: TGTGCCAGCAGCTTCGGCGGGGGGAGCACAGATACGCAGTATTTT
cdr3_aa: CASSFGGGSTDTQYF

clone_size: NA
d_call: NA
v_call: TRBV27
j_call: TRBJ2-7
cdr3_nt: TGTGCCAGCAGTTTAGCGCGGAGCTCCTACGAGCAGTACTTC
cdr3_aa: CASSLARSSYEQYF

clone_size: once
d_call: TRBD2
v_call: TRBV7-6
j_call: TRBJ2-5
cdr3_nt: TGTGCCAGCAGCCCCCTGACTAGCGGGAGTAGGGAGACCCAGTACTTC
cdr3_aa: CASSPLTSGSRETQYF

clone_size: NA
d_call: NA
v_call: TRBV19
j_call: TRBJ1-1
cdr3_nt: TGTGCCAGTAGTTGGGGGGTTGGTGCCACTGAAGCTTTCTTT
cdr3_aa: CASSWGVGATEAFF

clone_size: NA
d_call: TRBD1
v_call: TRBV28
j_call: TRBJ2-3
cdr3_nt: TGTGCCAGCAGTTTGTCTTTGGGACAGGGACCAGATACGCAGTATTTT
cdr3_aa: CASSLSLGQGPDTQYF

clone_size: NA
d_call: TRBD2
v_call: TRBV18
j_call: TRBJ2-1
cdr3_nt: TGTGCCAGCTCACCCCCCGCTAGCGGGCCTTACAATGAGCAGTTCTTC
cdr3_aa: CASSPPASGPYNEQFF

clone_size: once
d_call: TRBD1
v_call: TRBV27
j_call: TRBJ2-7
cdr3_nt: TGTGCCAGCAGTTTTCAGCCAGGGGGCAGGCACGAGCAGTACTTC
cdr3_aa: CASSFQPGGRHEQYF

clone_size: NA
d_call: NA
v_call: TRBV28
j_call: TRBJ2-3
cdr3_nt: TGTGCCAGCAGTCCACAACGGGTGTTTGGCACAGATACGCAGTATTTT
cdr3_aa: CASSPQRVFGTDTQYF

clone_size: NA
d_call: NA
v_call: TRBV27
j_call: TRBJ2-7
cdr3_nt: TGTGCCAGCCGGGCTGGGGGTAGCAACCACTACGAGCAGTACTTC
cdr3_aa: CASRAGGSNHYEQYF

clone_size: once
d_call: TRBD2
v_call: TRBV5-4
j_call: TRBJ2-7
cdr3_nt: TGTGCCAGCAGCTTGGAAGGGACTAGCGGCTACGAGCAGTACTTC
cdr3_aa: CASSLEGTSGYEQYF

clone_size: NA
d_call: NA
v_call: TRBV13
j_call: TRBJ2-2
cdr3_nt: TGTGCCAGCAGCTCCGGGACTTACACCGGGGAGCTGTTTTTT
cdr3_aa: CASSSGTYTGELFF

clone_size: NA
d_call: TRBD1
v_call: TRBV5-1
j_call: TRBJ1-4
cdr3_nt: TGCGCCAGCAGCTCGGACAGGGTTGATGAAAAACTGTTTTTT
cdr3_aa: CASSSDRVDEKLFF

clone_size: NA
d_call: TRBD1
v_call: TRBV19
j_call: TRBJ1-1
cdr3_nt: TGTGCCAGTAGTATCTTCCAGGGGGGGAGCACTGAAGCTTTCTTT
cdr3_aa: CASSIFQGGSTEAFF

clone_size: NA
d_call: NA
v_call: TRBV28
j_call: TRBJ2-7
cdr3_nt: TGTGCCAGCAGTTTATCAGGGACCGAGCAGTACTTC
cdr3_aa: CASSLSGTEQYF

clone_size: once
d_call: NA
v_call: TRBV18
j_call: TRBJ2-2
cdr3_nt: TGTGCCAGCTCACCACAGGACACCGGGGAGCTGTTTTTT
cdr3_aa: CASSPQDTGELFF

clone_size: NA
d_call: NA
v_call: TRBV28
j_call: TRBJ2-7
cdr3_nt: TGTGCCAGCAGTTTAGGGCTAGCGTTCGTATACGAGCAGTACTTC
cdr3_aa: CASSLGLAFVYEQYF

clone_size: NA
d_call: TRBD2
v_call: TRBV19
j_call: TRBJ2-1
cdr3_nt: TGTGCCAGTATCCCGAGGGCTAGCGGGAGTCCCCTCTACAATGAGCAGTTCTTC
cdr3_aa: CASIPRASGSPLYNEQFF

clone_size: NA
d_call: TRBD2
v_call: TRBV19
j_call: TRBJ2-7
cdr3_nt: TGTGCCAGTAGTATTTGGGGACTAGCTGAACCCTACGAGCAGTACTTC
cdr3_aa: CASSIWGLAEPYEQYF

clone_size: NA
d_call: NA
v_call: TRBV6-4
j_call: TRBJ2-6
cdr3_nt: TGTGCCAGCAGTCCTACAGGACCCTCTGGGGCCAACGTCCTGACTTTC
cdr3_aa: CASSPTGPSGANVLTF

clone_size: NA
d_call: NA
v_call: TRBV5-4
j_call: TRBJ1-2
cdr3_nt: TGTGCCGAGGGGGGTAACTATGGCTACACCTTC
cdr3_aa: CAEGGNYGYTF

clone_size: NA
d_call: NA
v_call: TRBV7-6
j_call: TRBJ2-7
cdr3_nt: TGTGCCAGCAGCTCCCTCGGGACCTCCTACGAGCAGTACTTC
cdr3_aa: CASSSLGTSYEQYF

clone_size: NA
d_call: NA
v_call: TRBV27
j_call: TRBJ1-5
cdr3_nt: TGTGCCAGCAGTGTTGAGGGTAATAGCAATCAGCCCCAGCATTTT
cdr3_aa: CASSVEGNSNQPQHF

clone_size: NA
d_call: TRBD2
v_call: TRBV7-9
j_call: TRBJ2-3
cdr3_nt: TGTGCCAGCAGCCCGAGCGGGGGCAGCACAGATACGCAGTATTTT
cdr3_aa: CASSPSGGSTDTQYF